Below are 29 T cell receptor beta chains sequenced from a single sample in a study of T cell clonality in common variable immunodeficiency. Only in-frame clones appear in the TCRdb table, and some are missing; sequencing was by immunoSEQ multiplex PCR. There are about 20,000 clones in the sample, none observed a single time. Regarding the study as a whole: Reportedly, TCR beta sequences from common variable immunodeficiency showed fewer deletions and N-nucleotide insertions.

No antigens are known for them. The sample was peripheral blood mononuclear cells. These receptors all stem from a human donor with common variable immunodeficiency.

Turning to this clone: The read gets to within 3 residues of the CDR3 end, and the germline J gene fills in the rest. Other DNA sequences in this sample translate to the same CDR3. This chain connects TRBV19 to TRBJ2-5, with D unclear. Trimming stripped 6 bases from V and 4 bases from J, with 15 bases between. CDR3 length: 14 amino acids. CDR1 is LNHDA and CDR2 is SQIVND in the germline V gene (reference sequence). This CDR3 reads CASSLILSGETQYF. The sequenced part of the CDR3 DNA is TGTGCCAGTAGCCTTATACTGTCCGGAGAGACC.

Concerning this clone itself: The read halts 3 residues ahead of the CDR3 end, with the missing end drawn from the germline J gene. V usage is TRBV7-9 and J usage is TRBJ1-6, with D possibly being TRBD1 (6 bases). Germline assignment: CDR1 SEHNR and CDR2 FQNEAQ (reference sequence). V was clipped by 4 bases and J by 10 bases, with 17 bases between them. The CDR3 is made up of 15 amino acids. Here the CDR3 reads CASSSNRVNRSPLHF. CDR3 bases read: TGTGCCAGCAGCTCAAACAGGGTAAATCGCTCACCC.

This clone was seen a handful of times. The read ends 3 residues early relative to the CDR3; the germline J gene fills the gap. This rearrangement joins TRBV7-9 to TRBJ2-5; 9 positions agree with TRBD2. The CDR3 consists of 14 residues. Germline lookup yields CDR1 SEHNR and CDR2 FQNEAQ (reference sequence). Trimming cost V 0 bases and J 5 bases; bases outside gene matches: 1. Partial CDR3 DNA: TGTGCCAGCAGCTTAGCCACTAGCGGGGAGACC. Its translation is CASSLATSGET. The full CDR3 sequence reads CASSLATSGETQYF.

As regards this clone: Relative to the germline gene, one junction end is altered; a read error may explain this. With the read ending 3 residues before the CDR3 end, the germline J gene is used to fill in that end. In the same sample, other DNA sequences code for this CDR3. This chain links TRBV18 with TRBJ2-3; tentative D call: TRBD1 (5 bases). The CDR3 runs to 15 residues. CDR1 is KGHSH, CDR2 LQKENI, per germline. CDR3 DNA, as far as it was read: TGTGCCAGCTCACCCGACATGTTGGAGACAGACACG. Translated, it gives CASSPDMLETDT. The whole CDR3 protein reads CASSPDMLETDTQYF.

Of note for this clone: The CDR3 goes on 3 residues after the read ends, and that part is filled in from the germline J gene. The genes are TRBV18 and TRBJ2-3; 12 bases align to TRBD2. Germline values: CDR1 KGHSH, CDR2 LQKENI. The CDR3 runs to 18 residues. V lost 1 base and J lost 1; bases outside the gene matches: 6. CDR3 sequence reads: CASSPRLAGGPGTDTQYF. The sequenced CDR3 bases are TGTGCCAGCTCACCACGGCTAGCGGGAGGGCCGGGCACAGATACG.

This clone was observed a handful of times. Read coverage stops 3 residues before the CDR3 terminus; the germline J gene supplies the remainder. The chain carries TRBV18 and TRBJ1-1; TRBD1 aligns across 8 bases. CDR3 length equals 17 residues. Germline CDR1 is KGHSH and CDR2 is LQKENI. Trimming at V came to 1 base and at J to 1 base, leaving 8 bases not matched to a gene. This chain's CDR3 is CASSPLLYGTGNTEAFF. Partial CDR3 DNA: TGTGCCAGCTCACCACTCCTGTATGGGACAGGGAACACTGAA. The variable domain in full, completed from reference TRBV18 and TRBJ1-1, reads NAGVMQNPRHLVRRRGQEARLRCSPMKGHSHVYWYRQLPEEGLKFMVYLQKENIIDESGMPKERFSAEFPKEGPSILRIQQVVRGDSAAYFCASSPLLYGTGNTEAFFGQGTRLTVV.

On this clone: Read sequence stops 3 residues before the CDR3 end, and the germline J gene provides the missing end. V and J are TRBV18 and TRBJ1-1; maybe TRBD1 (6 bases). The CDR3 runs to 14 residues. The V end was cut by 6 bases, the J end by 2 bases, with 13 bases between. Germline CDR1 is KGHSH and CDR2 is LQKENI. CDR3 bases read: TGTGCCAGCTCCCAAAACAGGGATAACACTGAA. Encoded protein: CASSQNRDNTE. The whole CDR3 sequence is CASSQNRDNTEAFF.

This clone was detected a few times. The observed sequence ends 3 residues before the CDR3 terminus, with the missing tail filled in from the germline J gene. The chain uses TRBV13 and TRBJ2-5; tentative D call: TRBD1 (6 bases). The CDR3 spans 20 residues. Germline V CDR1 and CDR2: PRHDT, FYEKMQ (reference sequence). V gave up 5 bases and J gave up 2 bases, with 30 bases separating them. CDR3 DNA, as far as it was read: TGTGCCAGCAGCGCCCGTGGCTCTGGGGGCCGGACAGCCACACAAGAGACC. It encodes CASSARGSGGRTATQET. The whole CDR3 protein is CASSARGSGGRTATQETQYF.

This clone appeared a few times. The read terminates 3 residues ahead of where the CDR3 ends, so the germline J gene completes it. V usage is TRBV18 and J usage is TRBJ2-7; TRBD2 matches 11 bases. There are 16 residues in the CDR3. V dropped 4 bases and J dropped 0; count of bases not matched to a gene: 5. Germline values: CDR1 KGHSH, CDR2 LQKENI. The part of the CDR3 DNA that was read is TGTGCCAGCTCACAGGGACTAGCGGACAGCTCCTACGAG. It specifies CASSQGLADSSYE. The complete CDR3 reads CASSQGLADSSYEQYF. Full variable domain (outside the CDR3, taken from reference TRBV18 and TRBJ2-7): NAGVMQNPRHLVRRRGQEARLRCSPMKGHSHVYWYRQLPEEGLKFMVYLQKENIIDESGMPKERFSAEFPKEGPSILRIQQVVRGDSAAYFCASSQGLADSSYEQYFGPGTRLTVT.

Points on this clone: The read finishes 3 residues shy of the CDR3 end, and the germline J gene is used to complete it. The rearrangement uses TRBV18 and TRBJ2-2, with TRBD2 matching over 7 bases. Per the germline V gene, CDR1 is KGHSH and CDR2 is LQKENI. The CDR3 has 16 residues. V shed 2 bases, J shed 3 bases, and the junction held 6 bases outside the gene matches. The DNA read from the CDR3 is TGTGCCAGCTCACCAAGGGGAGGGCCAGACACCGGGGAG. Protein: CASSPRGGPDTGE. The CDR3 as a whole reads CASSPRGGPDTGELFF.

This clone appeared a few times. The CDR3 DNA, read in part, is TGTGCCAGCTCACTTACATTGCAGGGCACAGATACG. Its translation: CASSLTLQGTDT. In full, the CDR3 is CASSLTLQGTDTQYF. This chain joins TRBV18 and TRBJ2-3; unclear D gene. Sequencing ends 3 residues short of the CDR3 end; the germline J gene provides the rest. The germline V gene encodes CDR1 KGHSH and CDR2 LQKENI. V gave up 4 bases and J gave up 1 base, with 12 bases separating them. CDR3 length: 15 amino acids.

By share, this clone ranks as large. The CDR3 protein is CASSQLGDEQFF. The DNA read from the CDR3 is TGTGCCAGCAGCCAACTAGGGGATGAG. The gene calls are TRBV3-1 (or the pseudogene TRBV3-2) and TRBJ2-1; maybe TRBD1 (5 bases). The read terminates 3 residues before the CDR3 end, so the remaining end is supplied by the germline J gene. CDR3 length: 12 amino acids. Deletions cut 2 bases from V and 8 bases from J, with 7 bases between. CDR1 LGHDT and CDR2 YNNKEL come from the germline V gene (reference sequence).

This clone showed up just a few times. The CDR3: CASSIEGSSNTEAFF. CDR3 DNA (partial): TGTGCCAGTAGTATAGAAGGGTCCTCGAACACTGAA. The chain employs TRBV19 and TRBJ1-1, with D uncertain. The CDR3 end lies 3 residues beyond the end of the read and is filled in from the germline J gene. The CDR3 sequence is 15 residues long. Per germline, CDR1 LNHDA and CDR2 SQIVND (reference sequence). Trimming removed 0 bases from V and 1 base from J, with 9 bases in between. Using reference TRBV19 and TRBJ1-1 for the parts outside the CDR3, the full variable domain is DGGITQSPKYLFRKEGQNVTLSCEQNLNHDAMYWYRQDPGQGLRLIYYSQIVNDFQKGDIAEGYSVSREKKESFPLTVTSAQKNPTAFYLCASSIEGSSNTEAFFGQGTRLTVV.

With respect to this clone: The DNA ends 3 residues before the CDR3 does, and the rest of the CDR3 is filled in from the germline J gene. This rearrangement joins TRBV18 to TRBJ2-5, with D hard to call. The CDR3 extends over 16 amino acids. CDR1 KGHSH and CDR2 LQKENI come from the germline V gene. With 2 bases removed from V and 4 bases from J, the gap between germline ends came to 17 bases. Partial CDR3 DNA: TGTGCCAGCTCACCAAGCCAGGCCCGCGAGGTAGAGACC. Its protein product is CASSPSQAREVET. The CDR3 as a whole reads CASSPSQAREVETQYF.

This clone has only a few counts. The read finishes 3 residues shy of the CDR3 end, and the germline J gene is used to complete it. The gene calls are TRBV11-2 and TRBJ2-5; 13 bases are shared with TRBD2. V shed 6 bases and J 7 bases; nucleotides not matched to a gene: 5. The CDR3 has 14 residues. CDR1 is SGHAT and CDR2 is FQNNGV in the germline V gene. CDR3 bases read: TGTGCCAGCAGTACTAGCGGGGGGGATGTGACC. Translated, it gives CASSTSGGDVT. In full, the CDR3 is CASSTSGGDVTQYF.

Comment on this clone: Read sequence stops 3 residues before the CDR3 end, and the germline J gene provides the missing end. The chain joins TRBV7-2 to TRBJ1-5; TRBD1 matches 9 bases. Per the germline V gene, CDR1 is SGHTA and CDR2 is FQGNSA. The CDR3 covers 16 residues. The ends lost 0 bases at V and 3 bases at J; junction bases unmatched: 3. CDR3 region: CASSLAGTGFNQPQHF. The DNA read from the CDR3 is TGTGCCAGCAGCTTAGCCGGGACAGGGTTCAATCAGCCC.

A word on this clone: The sequenced fragment ends 3 residues before the CDR3 boundary, so the rest is inferred from the germline J gene. This sequence joins TRBV7-2 and TRBJ1-6; no reliable D call. This CDR3 is 12 amino acids long. V gave up 2 bases and J gave up 7 bases, with 3 bases separating them. Germline values: CDR1 SGHTA, CDR2 FQGNSA. The sequenced part of the CDR3 DNA is TGTGCCAGCAGCTTAACAAATTCACCC. It yields the protein CASSLTNSP. The entire CDR3 sequence reads CASSLTNSPLHF.

This clone was seen a few times. The sequence runs out 3 residues before the end of the CDR3; the remainder is reconstructed from the germline J gene. The chain uses TRBV5-6 and TRBJ2-3; 7 bases are a match to TRBD2. Germline-derived CDR1 and CDR2 are SGHDT and YYEEEE. J lost 5 bases, V lost 2 bases, and 5 bases had no gene match. This CDR3 spans 14 amino acids. The CDR3 loop reads CASSLAGTGDTQYF. The covered CDR3 bases are TGTGCCAGCAGCTTAGCGGGAACCGGAGATACG.

In regard to this clone: Coverage ceases 3 residues before the CDR3 finishes, and the germline J gene fills in the end. This sequence joins TRBV30 and TRBJ2-2; 9 nucleotides agree with TRBD2. The CDR3 length is 15 residues. The ends lost 3 bases at V and 6 bases at J; junction bases unmatched: 8. Germline CDR1 reads GTSNPN; CDR2 reads SVGIG (reference sequence). The CDR3 sequence is CAWRRPAGGPGELFF. CDR3 DNA (partial): TGTGCCTGGAGGAGGCCGGCGGGAGGGCCCGGGGAG.

By share, this clone counts as medium-sized. The read is 3 residues too short to cover the CDR3 end, so that end is filled in from the germline J gene. The rearrangement links TRBV28 to TRBJ1-1; D is perhaps TRBD1 (6 bases). The germline V gene has CDR1 MDHEN and CDR2 SYDVKM. Trimming removed 5 bases at V and 0 bases at J, with 10 bases between. The CDR3 runs 14 residues. The part of the CDR3 DNA that was read is TGTGCCAGCAGTCTGGACAGCCTGAACACTGAA. Its protein is CASSLDSLNTE. The full-length CDR3 reads as CASSLDSLNTEAFF. The full variable domain, in which reference TRBV28 and TRBJ1-1 provide the parts outside the CDR3, is DVKVTQSSRYLVKRTGEKVFLECVQDMDHENMFWYRQDPGLGLRLIYFSYDVKMKEKGDIPEGYSVSREKKERFSLILESASTNQTSMYLCASSLDSLNTEAFFGQGTRLTVV.

With regard to this clone: Read sequence stops 3 residues before the CDR3 end, and the germline J gene provides the missing end. This chain joins TRBV7-9 and TRBJ2-1; TRBD2 matches 8 bases. Trimming removed 8 bases from V and 3 bases from J; junction bases left unmatched: 3. Germline-derived CDR1 and CDR2 are SEHNR and FQNEAQ (reference sequence). The CDR3 consists of 13 residues. The covered CDR3 bases are TGTGCCAGCGAGCGGGAGAACTACAATGAG. It specifies CASERENYNE. The complete CDR3 reads CASERENYNEQFF.

This clone showed up just a few times. The read terminates 3 residues before the CDR3 end, so the remaining end is supplied by the germline J gene. The gene calls are TRBV7-2 and TRBJ1-2; D might be TRBD1 (6 bases). Germline-derived CDR1 and CDR2 are SGHTA and FQGNSA. The CDR3 covers 14 residues. Trimming left V 5 bases short and J 7 bases short, with 17 bases between. CDR3 region: CASSPTNTGFGYTF. The sequenced CDR3 bases are TGTGCCAGCAGCCCGACGAACACAGGGTTTGGC.

As to this clone: The DNA ends 3 residues before the CDR3 does, and the rest of the CDR3 is filled in from the germline J gene. The chain is built from TRBV18 and TRBJ2-3, with 11 bases that match TRBD2. V trimming: 1 base; J trimming: 2 bases; junction bases outside the gene matches: 5. Germline assignment: CDR1 KGHSH and CDR2 LQKENI. The CDR3 spans 17 residues. The CDR3 bases that were read are TGTGCCAGCTCACCACGGCGACTAGCGGGGACCACAGATACG. It encodes CASSPRRLAGTTDT. In full, the CDR3 reads CASSPRRLAGTTDTQYF. Combining the CDR3 with reference TRBV18 and TRBJ2-3 gives the whole variable domain NAGVMQNPRHLVRRRGQEARLRCSPMKGHSHVYWYRQLPEEGLKFMVYLQKENIIDESGMPKERFSAEFPKEGPSILRIQQVVRGDSAAYFCASSPRRLAGTTDTQYFGPGTRLTVL.

This clone showed up just a few times. Read coverage stops 3 residues before the CDR3 terminus; the germline J gene supplies the remainder. This chain joins TRBV18 and TRBJ2-3; D unclear. The CDR3 loop spans 12 amino acids. From germline, CDR1 is KGHSH and CDR2 LQKENI. Trimming took off 3 bases at V and 4 bases at J, with 5 bases between the two ends. The CDR3 is CASSPKADTQYF. The CDR3 DNA, read in part, is TGTGCCAGCTCACCCAAGGCAGATACG.

Note on this clone: The read finishes 3 residues shy of the CDR3 end, and the germline J gene is used to complete it. The rearrangement uses TRBV5-1 and TRBJ2-5; D ambiguous. This CDR3 region has 12 residues. Per the germline V gene, CDR1 is SGHRS and CDR2 is YFSETQ. V gave up 3 bases and J gave up 1 base, with 4 bases separating them. The CDR3 loop reads CASSSSQETQYF. CDR3 DNA (partial): TGCGCCAGCAGCTCATCCCAAGAGACC.

About this clone: The read finishes 3 residues shy of the CDR3 end, and the germline J gene is used to complete it. The genes are TRBV7-2 and TRBJ2-6; 7 bases match TRBD2. The CDR3 extends over 13 amino acids. CDR1 is SGHTA and CDR2 is FQGNSA in the germline V gene. CDR3 sequence: CASSLDGGRILTF. CDR3 DNA, as far as it was read: TGTGCCAGCAGCTTAGACGGGGGGAGGATC.

This clone was observed a few times. The observed sequence ends 3 residues before the CDR3 terminus, with the missing tail filled in from the germline J gene. V gene TRBV7-6 combines with J gene TRBJ1-5; possible D gene TRBD1, 6 bases. With 1 base removed from V and 5 bases from J, the gap between germline ends came to 9 bases. Germline-derived CDR1 and CDR2 are SGHVS and FNYEAQ. This CDR3 has 14 residues. This chain's CDR3 is CASSLGDIDQPQHF. CDR3 DNA, as far as it was read: TGTGCCAGCAGCTTAGGGGACATTGATCAGCCC.

This clone was counted a few times. The read halts 3 residues ahead of the CDR3 end, with the missing end drawn from the germline J gene. The V call is TRBV7-2, the J call TRBJ2-5, with TRBD2 matching 8 bases. J was trimmed by 5 bases and V by 3 bases; bases with no gene match: 5. Germline CDR1 is SGHTA and CDR2 is FQGNSA. This CDR3 spans 14 amino acids. The CDR3 loop is CASSFPGGLETQYF. The covered CDR3 bases are TGTGCCAGCAGCTTTCCGGGGGGGCTGGAGACC.

On this clone itself: The read comes to an end 3 residues before the CDR3 does, leaving the germline J gene to fill in the end. This rearrangement joins TRBV7-2 to TRBJ2-5; possible D gene TRBD1, 5 bases. With 2 bases removed from V and 4 bases from J, the gap between germline ends came to 8 bases. The length of the CDR3 is 13 residues. The germline V gene encodes CDR1 SGHTA and CDR2 FQGNSA. CDR3 region: CASSLRGRETQYF. CDR3 DNA (partial): TGTGCCAGCAGCTTAAGGGGAAGAGAGACC.